Presented here are 9 T cell receptor beta chains from one specimen sequenced in a study of technical replicates of blood from several donors. Sequenced by immunoSEQ multiplex PCR; TCRdb stores in-frame clones only, minus some. The table shows 9,500 to 15,000 clones, with more than 85% occurring only once. Material for sequencing was PBMCs. The receptors were gathered from a human donor in good health.

The chain is built from TRBV5-1 and TRBJ2-1; D unclear. Trimming took off 2 bases at V and 7 bases at J, with 16 bases between the two ends. Germline loops: CDR1 SGHRS, CDR2 YFSETQ. This CDR3 comprises 15 residues. The CDR3 is CASSLLLGGRNEQFF. CDR3 DNA: TGCGCCAGCAGCTTATTGCTTGGCGGTAGGAATGAGCAGTTCTTC.

V and J are TRBV7-9 and TRBJ1-2, with D possibly being TRBD1 (6 bases). V was shortened by 1 base and J by 3 bases, with 21 bases between the two germline ends. This CDR3 is 18 amino acids long. The germline V gene has CDR1 SEHNR and CDR2 FQNEAQ (reference sequence). The CDR3 spells CASSLVPRPNRDDYGYTF. CDR3 nucleotide sequence: TGTGCCAGCAGCTTAGTCCCCAGACCGAACAGGGACGACTATGGCTACACCTTC.

The chain is built from TRBV5-4 and TRBJ2-1; 8 bases are a match to TRBD2. This CDR3 contains 15 residues. After removal of 0 bases from V and 5 bases from J, the junction contained 4 bases not matched to a gene. Germline CDR1 is SGHNT and CDR2 is YYREEE (reference sequence). For the CDR3, the DNA is TGTGCCAGCAGCTTGGTGTGGCGGGGGGACAATGAGCAGTTCTTC. Translated, it gives CASSLVWRGDNEQFF.

This clone was found once. This rearrangement joins TRBV6-1 to TRBJ1-4, with a tentative D call TRBD1 (5 bases). Germline V gene data show CDR1 as MNHNS and CDR2 as SASEGT. This CDR3 has 16 amino acids. V shed 3 bases and J shed 8 bases, with 19 bases lying between them. The chain's CDR3 is CASSDPLGGFREKLFF. The CDR3 coding sequence is TGTGCCAGCAGTGACCCCTTGGGGGGGTTCCGAGAAAAACTGTTTTTT.

The rearrangement links TRBV12-5 to TRBJ2-1; D remains ambiguous. The CDR3 extends over 11 amino acids. V was cut by 4 bases and J by 5 bases, with 3 bases left in between. CDR1 and CDR2 (germline): LGHNT, FRNRAP. In DNA form, the CDR3 reads TGTGCTAGTGGTTCAGACAATGAGCAGTTCTTC. Translated: CASGSDNEQFF.

The chain has TRBV18 and TRBJ2-2; tentatively, D is TRBD1 (7 bases). Trimming shortened V by 3 bases and J by 4 bases, and 15 bases separated the two germline ends. Looked up from germline, CDR1 is KGHSH and CDR2 is LQKENI. The CDR3 covers 16 residues. The CDR3 DNA reads as TGTGCCAGCTCACCGCGGCAGGGGGGTTCCACCGGGGAGCTGTTTTTT. It yields the protein CASSPRQGGSTGELFF.

J is TRBJ2-5 and V is TRBV18, with no clear D. The length of the CDR3 is 13 residues. Per the germline V gene, CDR1 is KGHSH and CDR2 is LQKENI. V was clipped by 1 base and J by 2 bases, with 5 bases between them. CDR3 amino acids: CASSPLTQETQYF. The CDR3 coding sequence is TGTGCCAGCTCACCACTAACTCAAGAGACCCAGTACTTC.

By share, this clone counts as medium-sized. The chain uses TRBV29-1 and TRBJ2-1; 8 bases agree with TRBD1. V lost 7 bases to trimming and J lost 0 bases; unmatched junction nucleotides: 2. Germline V gives CDR1 SQVTM, CDR2 ANQGSEA. The CDR3 totals 13 residues. CDR3 DNA sequence: TGCAGCGCCACAGGGGGCTCCTACAATGAGCAGTTCTTC. Encoded protein: CSATGGSYNEQFF.

This chain joins TRBV7-3 and TRBJ2-2; the match to TRBD2 covers 14 bases. V lost 2 bases to trimming and J lost 4 bases; unmatched junction nucleotides: 3. Per the germline V gene, CDR1 is SGHTA and CDR2 is FQGTGA. The CDR3 runs to 17 residues. CDR3 coding DNA: TGTGCCAGCAGCTTATCGGGACTAGCGGGAGCCACCGGGGAGCTGTTTTTT. It encodes CASSLSGLAGATGELFF. Together with reference TRBV7-3 and TRBJ2-2, the CDR3 gives the full variable domain: GAGVSQTPSNKVTEKGKYVELRCDPISGHTALYWYRQSLGQGPEFLIYFQGTGAADDSGLPNDRFFAVRPEGSVSTLKIQRTERGDSAVYLCASSLSGLAGATGELFFGEGSRLTVL.